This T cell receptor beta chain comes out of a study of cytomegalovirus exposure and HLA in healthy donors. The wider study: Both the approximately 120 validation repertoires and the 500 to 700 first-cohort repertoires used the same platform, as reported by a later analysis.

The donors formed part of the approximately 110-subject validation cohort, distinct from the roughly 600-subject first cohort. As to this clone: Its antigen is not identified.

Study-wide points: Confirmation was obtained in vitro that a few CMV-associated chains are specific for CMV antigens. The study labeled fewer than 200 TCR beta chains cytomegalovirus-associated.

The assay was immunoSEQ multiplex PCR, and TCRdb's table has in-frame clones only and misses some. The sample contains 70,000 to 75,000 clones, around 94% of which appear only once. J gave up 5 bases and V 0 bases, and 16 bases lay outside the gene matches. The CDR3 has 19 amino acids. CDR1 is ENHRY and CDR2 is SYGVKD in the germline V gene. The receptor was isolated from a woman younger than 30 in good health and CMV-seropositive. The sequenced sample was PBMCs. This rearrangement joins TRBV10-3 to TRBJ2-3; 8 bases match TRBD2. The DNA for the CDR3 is TGTGCCATCAGTGAGTCGAGTGCGGGAGGTAGAGGTGGCGGAGATACGCAGTATTTT. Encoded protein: CAISESSAGGRGGGDTQYF.